This T cell receptor (beta chain) emerged from a study of blood T cells in healthy people across ages. There are 14 residues in the CDR3. Looked up from germline, CDR1 is DFQATT and CDR2 is SNEGSKA (reference sequence). This clonotype turned up a few times. The use of a sample-barcoded 5' primer and a J-beta primer mix characterized a second PCR of about 7 to 12 cycles. MiXCR, run by TCRdb on the 5' RACE reads, gives a single entry per CDR3 protein. The sample lists about 570,000 distinct CDR3 sequences, approximately 25% seen once, with roughly 18% in the top ten. The sequence was collected from a woman aged 70-85 years in good health. The V and J genes are TRBV20-1 and TRBJ2-5; 9 bases match TRBD1. With the DNA end fitting TRBJ2-7 better, the J assignment may be wrong. Sequencing input: blood. For the CDR3, the DNA is TGCAGTGCTCTTAAGGGGACAGGGAATCGCGAGCAGTACTTC. It is translated as CSALKGTGNREQYF.